The next 9 T cell receptor beta chains were all read from a single sample in a study of T cell responses to AZD1222 COVID-19 vaccine. Assay: immunoSEQ multiplex PCR; the TCRdb copy retains only in-frame clones and omits some. The sample includes over 140,000 clones. The sequencing sample was made of peripheral blood. Receptors originate from an adult in good health.

The rearrangement uses TRBV2 and TRBJ1-5; no clear D gene. Germline CDR1 reads SNHLY; CDR2 reads FYNNEI. The V end lost 6 bases, the J end lost 5 bases, and 14 bases lay between the germline ends. The CDR3 sequence is 14 residues long. The CDR3 loop reads CASSSGLEYQPQHF. Here the CDR3 DNA reads TGTGCCAGCAGCTCAGGCCTAGAGTATCAGCCCCAGCATTTT.

The gene calls are TRBV5-1 and TRBJ2-2; 7 bases match TRBD1. J lost 4 bases, V lost 2 bases, and 5 bases had no gene match. The germline CDR1 and CDR2 sequences are SGHRS and YFSETQ. This CDR3 is 15 amino acids long. Here the CDR3 DNA reads TGCGCCAGCAGCTTCGAGGGGGCGGTCACCGGGGAGCTGTTTTTT. Translation gives CASSFEGAVTGELFF.

The CDR3 sequence: CASSYLSGETGNTIYF. In nucleotides, the CDR3 is TGCGCCAGCAGCTACCTATCAGGGGAGACTGGAAACACCATATATTTT. J is TRBJ1-3 and V is TRBV5-1, with TRBD1 as a possible D gene (6 bases). The CDR3 extends over 16 amino acids. CDR1 and CDR2 from the germline V gene are SGHRS and YFSETQ. Trimming removed 3 bases at V and 2 bases at J, with 15 bases between.

The rearrangement links TRBV4-3 to TRBJ2-3; no clear D. The CDR3 loop spans 15 amino acids. V was cut by 4 bases and J by 0 bases, with 11 bases left in between. Germline CDR1 LGHNA, CDR2 YSLEER. CDR3 region: CASSRGEASTDTQYF. The CDR3 DNA is TGCGCCAGCAGCCGGGGTGAGGCTAGCACAGATACGCAGTATTTT.

This chain joins TRBV5-1 and TRBJ2-5; a possible D gene is TRBD2 (6 bases). The germline CDR1 and CDR2 sequences are SGHRS and YFSETQ. The CDR3 is 15 amino acids. V was shortened by 0 bases and J by 2 bases, with 11 bases between the two germline ends. The CDR3 region is CASSLALARQETQYF. Written as DNA, the CDR3 is TGCGCCAGCAGCTTGGCGCTAGCGCGGCAAGAGACCCAGTACTTC.

The chain employs TRBV7-2 and TRBJ2-5, with 7 bases aligning to TRBD1. The CDR3 length is 14 residues. Germline V gives CDR1 SGHTA, CDR2 FQGNSA. Losses at the gene ends were 1 base for V and 2 bases for J; bases not matched to a gene: 1. As DNA, the CDR3 is TGTGCCAGCAGCTTAGGCAGGGGGCAAGAGACCCAGTACTTC. It translates to CASSLGRGQETQYF.

The rearrangement joins TRBV6-6 to TRBJ1-5; D unclear. Germline values: CDR1 MNHNY, CDR2 SVGAGI (reference sequence). The CDR3 runs to 15 residues. Trimming removed 5 bases from V and 0 bases from J, with 11 bases in between. CDR3 in DNA: TGTGCCAGCAGTCGAACTATCTATAGCAATCAGCCCCAGCATTTT. Translation gives CASSRTIYSNQPQHF.

The rearrangement links TRBV4-2 to TRBJ1-1; TRBD1 is a possible D gene (5 bases). Germline CDR1 LGHNA, CDR2 YNFKEQ. The germline V and J ends were trimmed by 7 bases and 3 bases, with 12 bases remaining between them. The CDR3 consists of 13 residues. DNA of the CDR3: TGTGCCAGCACCCATATGGGGGACACTGAAGCTTTCTTT. Translation gives CASTHMGDTEAFF.

The V call is TRBV7-8, the J call TRBJ1-4; D is perhaps TRBD1 (5 bases). Germline V gene lookup returns CDR1 SGHVS and CDR2 FQNEAQ. This CDR3 spans 16 amino acids. The V gene lost 5 bases and the J gene lost 0 bases, with 13 bases spanning the gap. CDR3: CASSPYRLPTNEKLFF. Here the CDR3 DNA reads TGTGCCAGCAGCCCGTACAGGCTTCCAACTAATGAAAAACTGTTTTTT.